This TCR beta chain was observed in a study of blood T cell repertoires in COVID-19. There are 14 residues in the CDR3. V dropped 6 bases and J dropped 2; count of bases not matched to a gene: 5. Per germline, CDR1 MNHNY and CDR2 SVGAGI (reference sequence). Original processing methods: Amplification from reference gene primers served as the basis for estimated nucleated cell counts. The method was immunoSEQ multiplex PCR; TCRdb's version includes in-frame clones alone and lacks a portion of them. The DNA gave D and trimming, while V, J and clone size come from that table. The sample yields approximately 120,000 clones, approximately 85% seen once.

The sequenced sample was peripheral blood. The chain has TRBV6-6 and TRBJ2-3; 7 bases are a match to TRBD1. This clonotype was sampled from a woman older than 75 with COVID-19, enrolled during active disease. The CDR3 DNA reads as TGTGCCAGCAGCCTGGGGACAGACACAGATACGCAGTATTTT. Encoded protein: CASSLGTDTDTQYF.